Presented here are 20 T cell receptor beta chains from one specimen sequenced in a study of T cells in Graves' hyperthyroidism and ophthalmopathy. Template material for amplifying TCR beta CDR3 regions consisted of RNA transcripts. The study used the HTBI primer set for a first-round RT-PCR of the TCR CDR3. Each CDR3 protein is one row after TCRdb ran MiXCR on the multiplex PCR reads. This sample has hundreds of thousands of distinct CDR3 sequences, with roughly 14% found just once. Sequences were obtained from blood. Receptor source: a woman aged 30 to 39 with Graves' hyperthyroidism that later progressed to Graves' ophthalmopathy.

This clonotype was observed many times. The chain has TRBV20-1 and TRBJ1-2; D ambiguous. Germline V gene lookup returns CDR1 DFQATT and CDR2 SNEGSKA (reference sequence). This CDR3 region has 13 residues. Trimming stripped 2 bases from V and 2 bases from J, with 9 bases between. The CDR3 loop is CSARSTTNYGYTF. The DNA of the CDR3 is TGCAGTGCTAGATCCACAACGAACTATGGCTACACCTTC.

The chain carries TRBV29-1 and TRBJ1-1; D is unresolved. This CDR3 comprises 10 residues. Trimming removed 2 bases at V and 8 bases at J, with 6 bases between. Looked up from germline, CDR1 is SQVTM and CDR2 is ANQGSEA. The CDR3 spells CSVEQTEAFF. CDR3 nucleotide sequence: TGCAGCGTTGAACAAACGGAAGCTTTCTTT.

This clonotype was observed many times. The chain couples TRBV11-2 to TRBJ2-5, with unresolved D. CDR1 and CDR2 (germline): SGHAT, FQNNGV. This CDR3 region has 17 residues. The V gene lost 1 base and the J gene lost 2 bases, with 17 bases spanning the gap. The CDR3 region is CASSLGGSPLGQETQYF. The CDR3 DNA sequence: TGTGCCAGCAGCTTAGGTGGTAGCCCGCTGGGTCAAGAGACCCAGTACTTC.

Regarding this clonotype: Possible read error: a much larger clone is one base away. The rearrangement links TRBV7-9 to TRBJ2-7; D perhaps matches TRBD2 (6 bases). This CDR3 comprises 14 residues. Trimming cost V 5 bases and J 7 bases, with 18 bases left between them. Germline V lookup: CDR1 SEHNR, CDR2 FQNEAQ (reference sequence). The CDR3 spells CASSMGRGKGEQYF. The CDR3 region has the DNA TGTGCCAGCAGCATGGGACGGGGGAAGGGTGAGCAGTACTTC.

The chain links TRBV7-3 to TRBJ2-1; D remains ambiguous. This CDR3 region has 16 residues. V lost 5 bases and J 6 bases, leaving 20 bases between the germline ends. Germline values: CDR1 SGHTA, CDR2 FQGTGA. CDR3 in amino acids: CASSPERLGASNEQFF. CDR3 coding DNA: TGTGCCAGCAGCCCCGAACGGCTAGGCGCGAGCAATGAGCAGTTCTTC.

The chain couples TRBV12-3 or TRBV12-4 to TRBJ2-7, with D perhaps matching TRBD2 (5 bases). The CDR3 is made up of 13 amino acids. V was clipped by 7 bases and J by 0 bases, with 10 bases between them. The CDR3 here is CASTRTPSYEQYF. The CDR3 DNA sequence: TGTGCCAGCACCCGGACTCCCTCCTACGAGCAGTACTTC.

This clonotype has more than one count but fewer than ten. The chain has TRBV5-4 and TRBJ2-5; no clear D. Trimming took 0 bases from V and 5 from J, leaving 11 bases between them. CDR1 and CDR2 from the germline V gene are SGHNT and YYREEE (reference sequence). The CDR3 covers 14 residues. DNA for the CDR3: TGTGCCAGCAGCTTGGACAAGGGCTTGGAGACCCAGTACTTC. Its protein is CASSLDKGLETQYF.

This clonotype was found many times. The J gene is TRBJ2-2, the V gene TRBV15, with 10 bases that match TRBD2. The CDR3 sequence is 15 residues long. Germline V gene lookup returns CDR1 LNHNV and CDR2 YYDKDF (reference sequence). V gave up 5 bases and J gave up 7 bases; unmatched junction bases: 7. CDR3 nucleotide sequence: TGTGCCACCAGCGGTTTAGCGGGAGGATTCGGGGAGCTGTTTTTT. This gives the protein CATSGLAGGFGELFF.

V gene TRBV6-1 combines with J gene TRBJ1-4, with D perhaps matching TRBD1 (6 bases). V lost 1 base, J lost 16 bases, and 16 bases lay in between. This CDR3 is 13 amino acids long. The germline CDR1 and CDR2 sequences are MNHNS and SASEGT. The CDR3 nucleotides are TGTGCCAGCAGTGAAGGAGAGGGGGTAGAAAAGTTTTTT. It yields the protein CASSEGEGVEKFF.

Worth noting for this clonotype: Being one base from a much bigger clone, this may be a read error. The chain recombines TRBV19 with TRBJ2-1; 14 bases map to TRBD2. The germline V gene has CDR1 LNHDA and CDR2 SQIVND (reference sequence). The CDR3 is 17 amino acids. CDR3 region: CASKGTSGSRTYSEQFF. The CDR3 DNA follows: TGTGCCAGTAAGGGGACTAGCGGGAGCCGCACCTACAGTGAGCAGTTCTTC.

This clonotype was observed a few times. The V gene is TRBV2, the J gene TRBJ2-7; 8 bases line up with TRBD2. The junction had 12 bases not matched to a gene; V was cut back by 5 bases and J by 3 bases. Germline CDR1 SNHLY, CDR2 FYNNEI. The CDR3 runs 16 residues. The CDR3 reads CASSFEPSGSFYEQYF. CDR3 DNA sequence: TGTGCCAGCAGTTTCGAACCGAGCGGGAGTTTCTACGAGCAGTACTTC.

The genes are TRBV4-1 and TRBJ1-3; D unresolved. V was pared by 5 bases and J by 0 bases, with 14 bases between. From germline, CDR1 is MGHRA and CDR2 YSYEKL. There are 16 residues in the CDR3. CDR3 sequence (DNA): TGCGCCAGCAGCAAAGCGGTGGCTTTCTCTGGAAACACCATATATTTT. It is translated as CASSKAVAFSGNTIYF.

In this sample, this clonotype turned up many times. This chain uses TRBV7-9 with TRBJ1-6, with TRBD1 matching 7 bases. The CDR3 runs to 14 residues. Per germline, CDR1 SEHNR and CDR2 FQNEAQ (reference sequence). The junction had 7 bases not matched to a gene; V was cut back by 5 bases and J by 9 bases. The CDR3 bases are TGTGCCAGCAGCCCGACAGGGATGGGTTCACCCCTCCACTTT. Amino acid sequence: CASSPTGMGSPLHF.

V gene TRBV18 combines with J gene TRBJ1-5; D remains ambiguous. Germline CDR1 KGHSH, CDR2 LQKENI. V was pared by 1 base and J by 1 base, with 11 bases between. The CDR3 is 16 residues long. CDR3 bases: TGTGCCAGCTCACCACAGGAGGGAGGGAGCAATCAGCCCCAGCATTTT. This translates into CASSPQEGGSNQPQHF.

Only a few counts were recorded for this clonotype. V gene TRBV9 combines with J gene TRBJ2-2; D is tentatively TRBD1 or TRBD2 (6 bases each). From germline, CDR1 is SGDLS and CDR2 YYNGEE. Trimming left V 3 bases short and J 5 bases short, with 20 bases between. The CDR3 contains 17 residues. CDR3 loop: CASSEYGRGQGTGELFF. The CDR3 nucleotides read TGTGCCAGCAGCGAATATGGCCGGGGGCAGGGGACCGGGGAGCTGTTTTTT.

This clonotype was seen ten or more times. V usage is TRBV5-1 and J usage is TRBJ1-1; tentative D call: TRBD1 (6 bases). The CDR3 contains 15 residues. V lost 0 bases, J lost 2 bases, and 11 bases lay in between. Germline-derived CDR1 and CDR2 are SGHRS and YFSETQ. In DNA, the CDR3 is TGCGCCAGCAGCTTGGCCGGAGGGGGTAACACTGAAGCTTTCTTT. This gives the protein CASSLAGGGNTEAFF.

In regard to this clonotype: A junction end diverges from the germline sequence, so it may reflect a read error. This chain links TRBV6-5 with TRBJ1-1, with TRBD1 matching 9 bases. This CDR3 is built from 17 residues. Germline V gene sequence: CDR1 MNHEY, CDR2 SVGAGI. This CDR3 reads CANSYPAPGQGNTEAFF. The CDR3 nucleotides are TGTGCCAACAGTTACCCCGCCCCGGGACAGGGCAACACTGAAGCTTTCTTT.

This clonotype has a count of ten or more. The rearrangement uses TRBV7-9 and TRBJ2-3; 13 bases fit TRBD2. The J segment lost 4 bases and the V segment lost 4 bases, leaving 2 bases of the junction unmatched. The CDR3 contains 15 residues. CDR1 is SEHNR, CDR2 FQNEAQ, per germline (reference sequence). As DNA, the CDR3 is TGTGCCAGCAGCTCGGGACTAGCGGGGTCAGATACGCAGTATTTT. Translation gives CASSSGLAGSDTQYF.

The rearrangement links TRBV6-5 to TRBJ2-7; 9 bases align to TRBD1. Unmatched junction bases numbered 1, after V lost 2 bases and J lost 2 bases. The CDR3 contains 14 residues. The V gene's germline CDR1 is MNHEY and CDR2 SVGAGI. The CDR3 DNA is TGTGCCAGCAGTTACACAGGGGGCCCCTACGAGCAGTACTTC. Its translation: CASSYTGGPYEQYF.

The J gene is TRBJ2-1, the V gene TRBV7-9; D is perhaps TRBD1 or TRBD2 (5 bases each). There are 17 residues in the CDR3. Trimming shortened V by 5 bases and J by 4 bases, and 21 bases separated the two germline ends. CDR1 SEHNR and CDR2 FQNEAQ come from the germline V gene (reference sequence). The CDR3 here is CASSTQPGTAVYNEQFF. The CDR3 DNA follows: TGTGCCAGCAGCACACAACCCGGGACCGCAGTTTACAATGAGCAGTTCTTC.